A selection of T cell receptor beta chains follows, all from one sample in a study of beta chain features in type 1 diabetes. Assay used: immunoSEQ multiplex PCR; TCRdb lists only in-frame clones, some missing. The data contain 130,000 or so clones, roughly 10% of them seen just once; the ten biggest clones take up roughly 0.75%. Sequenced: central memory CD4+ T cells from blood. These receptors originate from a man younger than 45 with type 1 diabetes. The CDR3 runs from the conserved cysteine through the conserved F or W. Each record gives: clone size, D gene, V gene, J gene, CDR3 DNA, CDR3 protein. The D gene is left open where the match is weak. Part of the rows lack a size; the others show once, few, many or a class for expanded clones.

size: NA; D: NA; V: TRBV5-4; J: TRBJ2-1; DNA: TGTGCCAGCAGCCCTAAAAACAATGAGCAGTTCTTC; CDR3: CASSPKNNEQFF
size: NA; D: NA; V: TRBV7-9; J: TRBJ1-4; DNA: TGTGCCAGCACCCGATTGAGGGGGATTAATGAAAAACTGTTTTTT; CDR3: CASTRLRGINEKLFF
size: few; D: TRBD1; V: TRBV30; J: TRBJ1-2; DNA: TGTGCCTGGAGTTTAGGGGGCGGCTACACCTTC; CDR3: CAWSLGGGYTF
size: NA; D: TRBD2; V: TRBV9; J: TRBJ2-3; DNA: TGTGCCAGCAGCCAATTTAGCGGGGGGGCCACGAATACAGATACGCAGTATTTT; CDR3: CASSQFSGGATNTDTQYF
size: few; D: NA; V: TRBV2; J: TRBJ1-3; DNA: TGTGCCAGCAGTGACCAGGGAAACACCATATATTTT; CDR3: CASSDQGNTIYF
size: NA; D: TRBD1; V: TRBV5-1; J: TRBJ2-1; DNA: TGCGCCAGCAGCACCTTGGGACAGGAAAGTTACAATGAGCAGTTCTTC; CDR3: CASSTLGQESYNEQFF
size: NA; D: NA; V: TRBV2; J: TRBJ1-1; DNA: TGTGCCAGCGACAGACTGAACACTGAAGCTTTCTTT; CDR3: CASDRLNTEAFF
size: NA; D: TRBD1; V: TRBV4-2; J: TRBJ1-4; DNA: TGTGCCAGCAGCCGCGACCCCGGGACAGGGGGCGAAAAACTGTTTTTT; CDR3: CASSRDPGTGGEKLFF
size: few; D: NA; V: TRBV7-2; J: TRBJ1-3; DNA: TGTGCCAGCAGCTTAGGGTACAACTCTGGAAACACCATATATTTT; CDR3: CASSLGYNSGNTIYF
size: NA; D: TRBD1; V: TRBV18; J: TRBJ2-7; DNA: TGTGCCAGCGCCCCTACAGGGGACTACGAGCAGTACTTC; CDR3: CASAPTGDYEQYF
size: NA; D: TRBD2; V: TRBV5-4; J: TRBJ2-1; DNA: TGTGCCAGCAGCTTATCGTTAGCGGGCTCCTACAATGAGCAGTTCTTC; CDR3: CASSLSLAGSYNEQFF
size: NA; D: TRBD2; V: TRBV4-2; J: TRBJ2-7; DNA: TGTGCCAGCAGCCGGGACTACTACGAGCAGTACTTC; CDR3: CASSRDYYEQYF
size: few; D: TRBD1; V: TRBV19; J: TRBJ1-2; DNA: TGTGCCAGTAACCCAGCGGACAGGTCCGCTAATGGCTACACCTTC; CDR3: CASNPADRSANGYTF
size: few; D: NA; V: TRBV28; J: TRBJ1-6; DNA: TGTGCCAGCAGCAGCGTGTCAGGGGCGCCTGGTTCACCCCTCCACTTT; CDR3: CASSSVSGAPGSPLHF
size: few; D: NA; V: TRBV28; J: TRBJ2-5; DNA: TGTGCCAGCAGTTTGGCGGAGGGGGAGACCCAGTACTTC; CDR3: CASSLAEGETQYF
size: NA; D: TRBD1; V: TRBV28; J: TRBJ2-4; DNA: TGTGCCAGCAGTGGACAGGTTATAAACATTCAGTACTTC; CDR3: CASSGQVINIQYF
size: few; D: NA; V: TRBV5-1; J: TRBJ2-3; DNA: TGCGCCAGCAGGGACATATCTAGCACAGATACGCAGTATTTT; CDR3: CASRDISSTDTQYF
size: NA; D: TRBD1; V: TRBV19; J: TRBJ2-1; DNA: TGTGCCAGTAGTATAATGGGACAGGGGAGTGGTGAGCAGTTCTTC; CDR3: CASSIMGQGSGEQFF
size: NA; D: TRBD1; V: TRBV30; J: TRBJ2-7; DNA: TGTGCCTGGGCAGGGGGCTACGAGCAGTACTTC; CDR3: CAWAGGYEQYF
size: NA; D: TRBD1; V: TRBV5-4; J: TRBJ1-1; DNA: TGTGCCAGCAGGGGGACAGGGAACACTGAAGCTTTCTTT; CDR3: CASRGTGNTEAFF
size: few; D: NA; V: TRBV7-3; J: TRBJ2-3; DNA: TGTGCCAGCAGCTTAACGGCCGGACTAACAGATACGCAGTATTTT; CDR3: CASSLTAGLTDTQYF